Reported below is one TCR beta chain. The V gene lost 4 bases and the J gene lost 0 bases, with 10 bases spanning the gap. The CDR3 contains 14 residues. Germline V lookup: CDR1 SQVTM, CDR2 ANQGSEA. It was CD45RO-negative cells, positively selected for CCR7, that made up naive CD8 cells, with terminally differentiated effector memory CD45RA+ cells excluded. Original processing notes: Without quality scores, immunoSEQ junctional reads could not be filtered like full-length reads. Clones were sequenced by immunoSEQ multiplex PCR, and TCRdb holds only the in-frame ones, with some missing. V and J calls and clone size are those listed in that table; D and trimming were worked out from the DNA. The sample lists around 1.9 million clones, around 93% occurring once. This sample was included in a study of shared clonotypes between healthy human individuals.

The chain joins TRBV29-1 to TRBJ2-1; D is possibly TRBD1 (5 bases). The source is a man between 18 and 29 years old in good health. Some clones in this sample may be carry-over from other donors' samples. The sequencing sample was made of naive CD8+ T cells from PBMCs. CDR3 nucleotide sequence: TGCAGCGTTGTAGGGGTGGGCTCCTACAATGAGCAGTTCTTC. The encoded protein is CSVVGVGSYNEQFF.